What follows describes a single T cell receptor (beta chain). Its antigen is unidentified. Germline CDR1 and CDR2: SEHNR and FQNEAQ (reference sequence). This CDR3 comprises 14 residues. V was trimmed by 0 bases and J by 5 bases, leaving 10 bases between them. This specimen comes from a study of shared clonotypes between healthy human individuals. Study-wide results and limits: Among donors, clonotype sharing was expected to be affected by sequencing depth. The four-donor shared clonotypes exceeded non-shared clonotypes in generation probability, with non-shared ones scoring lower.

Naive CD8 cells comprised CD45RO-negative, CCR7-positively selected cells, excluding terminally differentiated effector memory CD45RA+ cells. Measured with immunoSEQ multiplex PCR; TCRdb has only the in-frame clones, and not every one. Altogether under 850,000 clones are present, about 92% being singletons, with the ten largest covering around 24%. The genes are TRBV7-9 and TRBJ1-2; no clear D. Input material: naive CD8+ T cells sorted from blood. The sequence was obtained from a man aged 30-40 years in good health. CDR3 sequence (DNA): TGTGCCAGCAGCTTAGCGAAGCGTGGGTATGGCTACACCTTC. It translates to CASSLAKRGYGYTF.